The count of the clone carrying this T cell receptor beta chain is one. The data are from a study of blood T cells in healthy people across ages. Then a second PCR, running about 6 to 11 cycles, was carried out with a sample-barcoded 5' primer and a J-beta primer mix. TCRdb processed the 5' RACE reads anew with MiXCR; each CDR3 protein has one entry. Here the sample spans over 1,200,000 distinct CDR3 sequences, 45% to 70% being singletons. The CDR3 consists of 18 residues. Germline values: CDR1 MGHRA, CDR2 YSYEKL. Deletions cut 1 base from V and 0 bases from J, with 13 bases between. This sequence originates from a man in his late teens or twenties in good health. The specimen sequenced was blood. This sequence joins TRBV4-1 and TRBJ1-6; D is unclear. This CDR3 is CASSQVSWQSSYNSPLHF. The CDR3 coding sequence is TGCGCCAGCAGCCAAGTATCGTGGCAGAGCTCCTATAATTCACCCCTCCACTTT.